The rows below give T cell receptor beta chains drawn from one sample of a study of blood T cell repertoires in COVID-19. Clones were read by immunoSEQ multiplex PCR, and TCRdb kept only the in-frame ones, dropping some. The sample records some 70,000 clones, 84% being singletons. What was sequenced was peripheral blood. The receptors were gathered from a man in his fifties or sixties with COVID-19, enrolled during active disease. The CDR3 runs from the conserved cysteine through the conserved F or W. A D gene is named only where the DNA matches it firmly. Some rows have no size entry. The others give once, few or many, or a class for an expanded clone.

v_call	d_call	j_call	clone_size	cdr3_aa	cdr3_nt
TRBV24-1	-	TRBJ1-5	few	CATSDGGDNQPQHF	TGTGCCACCAGTGATGGAGGGGATAACCAGCCCCAGCATTTT
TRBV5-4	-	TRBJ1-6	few	CASSSFSPENSPLHF	TGTGCCAGCAGCTCCTTTTCGCCGGAGAATTCACCCCTCCACTTT
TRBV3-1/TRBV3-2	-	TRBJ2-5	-	CASSQDQETQYF	TGTGCCAGCAGCCAAGATCAGGAGACCCAGTACTTC
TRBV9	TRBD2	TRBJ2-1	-	CASSTIDGGVQFF	TGTGCCAGCAGCACAATAGATGGGGGGGTTCAGTTCTTC
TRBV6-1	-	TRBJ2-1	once	CASSEARAYNEQFF	TGTGCCAGCAGTGAAGCGCGCGCCTACAATGAGCAGTTCTTC
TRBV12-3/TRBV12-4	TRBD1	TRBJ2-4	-	CASSKWDLTGEYF	TGTGCCAGCAGTAAATGGGACCTCACAGGGGAGTACTTC
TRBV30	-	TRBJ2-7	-	CAWSAGYEQYF	TGTGCCTGGAGTGCGGGGTACGAGCAGTACTTC
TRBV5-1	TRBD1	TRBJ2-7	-	CASSDQPTGGEQYF	TGCGCCAGCAGCGACCAACCCACAGGGGGCGAGCAGTACTTC
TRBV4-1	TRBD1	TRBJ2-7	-	CASSQAGTGLYEQYF	TGCGCCAGCAGCCAGGCCGGGACAGGCTTATACGAGCAGTACTTC
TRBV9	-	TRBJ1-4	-	CASSVGAGGLGEKLFF	TGTGCCAGCAGCGTAGGGGCCGGGGGGCTCGGTGAAAAACTGTTTTTT
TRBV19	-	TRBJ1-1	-	CASSIQATPTEAFF	TGTGCCAGTAGTATACAGGCCACGCCGACTGAAGCTTTCTTT
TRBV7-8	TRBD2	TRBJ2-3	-	CASSLDLGGGAADTQYF	TGTGCCAGCAGCTTAGATCTTGGCGGGGGGGCGGCAGATACGCAGTATTTT
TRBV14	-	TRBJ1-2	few	CASSQRQGPYGYTF	TGTGCCAGCAGCCAAAGGCAGGGCCCCTATGGCTACACCTTC
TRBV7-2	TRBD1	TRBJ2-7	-	CASSSGSGTAYEQYF	TGTGCCAGCAGCTCCGGATCCGGGACAGCCTACGAGCAGTACTTC
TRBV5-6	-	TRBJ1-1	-	CASSSPRNTEAFF	TGTGCCAGCAGCTCCCCGAGGAACACTGAAGCTTTCTTT
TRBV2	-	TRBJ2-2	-	CASSYTGLGGELFF	TGTGCCAGCAGTTACACAGGGTTAGGCGGGGAGCTGTTTTTT
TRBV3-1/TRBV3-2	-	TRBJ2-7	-	CASSQAPQGYRYF	TGTGCCAGCAGCCAAGCGCCTCAGGGTTACCGGTACTTC
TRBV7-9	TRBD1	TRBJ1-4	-	CASSFSTSRGEKLFF	TGTGCCAGCAGCTTTTCCACGAGCAGGGGGGAAAAACTGTTTTTT
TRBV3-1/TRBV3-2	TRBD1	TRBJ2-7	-	CASSPALIQGPQQYF	TGTGCCAGCAGCCCCGCATTAATACAGGGGCCCCAGCAGTACTTC
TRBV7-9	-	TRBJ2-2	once	CASSPGNIQAWGGELFF	TGTGCCAGCAGCCCAGGGAACATACAGGCCTGGGGCGGGGAGCTGTTTTTT
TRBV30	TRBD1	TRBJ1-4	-	CAWRTPGQGLAKLFF	TGTGCCTGGAGAACTCCGGGACAGGGCTTAGCAAAACTGTTTTTT
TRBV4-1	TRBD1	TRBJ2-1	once	CASSQDPLSRDRIFIEQFF	TGCGCCAGCAGCCAAGATCCTCTGTCCCGGGACAGGATCTTTATTGAGCAGTTCTTC
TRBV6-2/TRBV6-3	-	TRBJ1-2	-	CASSYSAGSLGYTF	TGTGCCAGCAGTTACTCGGCAGGTTCATTAGGCTACACCTTC
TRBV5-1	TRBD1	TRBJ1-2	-	CASSPTGGADYGYTF	TGCGCCAGCAGTCCAACAGGGGGCGCGGACTATGGCTACACCTTC
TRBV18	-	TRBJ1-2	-	CASSPGANNYGYTF	TGTGCCAGCTCACCAGGGGCGAATAACTATGGCTACACCTTC
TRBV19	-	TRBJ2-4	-	CASSGAGPAKNIQYF	TGTGCCAGCTCAGGGGCAGGGCCAGCCAAAAACATTCAGTACTTC
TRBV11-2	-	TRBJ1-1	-	CASSLDPAENTEAFF	TGTGCCAGCAGCTTAGATCCCGCGGAGAACACTGAAGCTTTCTTT
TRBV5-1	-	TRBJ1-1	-	CASSLAGKDGIISEAFF	TGCGCCAGCAGCTTGGCCGGGAAGGACGGAATTATTAGTGAAGCTTTCTTT